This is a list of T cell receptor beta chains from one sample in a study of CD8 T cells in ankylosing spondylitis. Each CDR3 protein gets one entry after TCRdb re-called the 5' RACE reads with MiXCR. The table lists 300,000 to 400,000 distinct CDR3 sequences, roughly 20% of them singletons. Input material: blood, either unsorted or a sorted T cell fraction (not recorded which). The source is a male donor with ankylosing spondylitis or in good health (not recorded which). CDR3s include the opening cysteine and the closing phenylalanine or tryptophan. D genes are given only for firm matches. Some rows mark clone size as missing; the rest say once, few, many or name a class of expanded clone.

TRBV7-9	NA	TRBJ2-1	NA	TGTGCCAGCAGCGGCCCTGAGGGGGGTCAATATTACAATGAGCAGTTCTTC	CASSGPEGGQYYNEQFF
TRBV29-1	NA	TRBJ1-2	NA	TGCAGCGTTGCGGAGACTGTCCTGGGCTACACCTTC	CSVAETVLGYTF
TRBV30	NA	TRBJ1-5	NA	TGTGCCTGGAGCTCCTTCCTCAATCAGCCCCAGCATTTT	CAWSSFLNQPQHF
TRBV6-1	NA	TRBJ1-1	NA	TGTGCCAGCAGTGCGACAGGGAACACTGAAGCTTTCTTT	CASSATGNTEAFF
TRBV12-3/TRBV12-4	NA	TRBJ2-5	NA	TGTGCCAGCAGCTCCACTAACGGGGTGTTAGAGACCCAGTACTTC	CASSSTNGVLETQYF
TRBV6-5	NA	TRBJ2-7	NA	TGTGCCAGCAGTTACCTAACCAGGCACTCCTACGAGCAGTACTTC	CASSYLTRHSYEQYF
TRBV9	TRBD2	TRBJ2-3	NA	TGTGCCAGCAGCGTAGAGGGACTAGCGGGGAGCACAGATACGCAGTATTTT	CASSVEGLAGSTDTQYF
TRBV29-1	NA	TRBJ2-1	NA	TGCAGCGTTGATTCCCGAAGCTCCTACAATGAGCAGTTCTTC	CSVDSRSSYNEQFF
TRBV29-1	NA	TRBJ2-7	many	TGCAGCGTTGTGGCGGGAACCTACGAGCAGTACTTC	CSVVAGTYEQYF
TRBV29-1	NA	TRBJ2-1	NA	TGCAGCGTTGAAATGTCACCCTACAATGAGCAGTTCTTC	CSVEMSPYNEQFF
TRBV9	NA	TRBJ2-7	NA	TGTGCCAGCAGCCAAGGAGGGGGGGCCTCCTACGAGCAGTACTTC	CASSQGGGASYEQYF
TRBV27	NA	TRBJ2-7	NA	TGTGCCAGCAGTCCCAACCGACCCGCTCGTGGTAGCGGAGGTTACGAGCAGTACTTC	CASSPNRPARGSGGYEQYF
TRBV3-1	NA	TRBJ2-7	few	TGTGCCAGCAGCCAAGATCCGGGGAACGAGCAGTACTTC	CASSQDPGNEQYF
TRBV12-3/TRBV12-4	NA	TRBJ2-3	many	TGTGCCAGCACCCTTCCGGACACTACCGGGGATACGCAGTATTTT	CASTLPDTTGDTQYF
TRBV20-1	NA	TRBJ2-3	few	TGCAGTGCTAGAGATCTTGGTACCCTGGGGTATACGCAGTATTTT	CSARDLGTLGYTQYF
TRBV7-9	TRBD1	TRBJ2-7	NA	TGTGCCAGCAGCTCCATTTGGACAGGGCAATCCTACGAGCAGTACTTC	CASSSIWTGQSYEQYF
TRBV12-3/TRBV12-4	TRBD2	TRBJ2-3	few	TGTGCCAGCAGTTTCGCCTGGACTAGCGGGGGGGGCACAGATACGCAGTATTTT	CASSFAWTSGGGTDTQYF
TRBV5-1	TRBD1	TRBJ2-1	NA	TGCGCCAGCAGCATAACAGGGGGCGCATACAATGAGCAGTTCTTC	CASSITGGAYNEQFF
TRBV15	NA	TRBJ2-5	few	TGTGCCACCTCTCCCGGGGACACGAGGGGTGAGACCCAGTACTTC	CATSPGDTRGETQYF
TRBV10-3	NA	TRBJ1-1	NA	TGTGCCATCCAGGAGAACACTGAAGCTTTCTTT	CAIQENTEAFF
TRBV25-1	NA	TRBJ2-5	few	TGTGCCAGCAGTGAACGGGGCGGCCCTCTAATGGCCCAGTACTTC	CASSERGGPLMAQYF
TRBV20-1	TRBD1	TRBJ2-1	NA	TGCAGTGCTAGAGTTCAGGGGGCGAATGAGCAGTTCTTC	CSARVQGANEQFF
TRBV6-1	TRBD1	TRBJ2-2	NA	TGTGCCAGCACCCGGACAGGGGAAACCGGGGAGCTGTTTTTT	CASTRTGETGELFF
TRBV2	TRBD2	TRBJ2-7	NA	TGTGCCAGCAGTGAAGCGGGAGGGAGGGGTGGTACGGACGAGCAGTACTTC	CASSEAGGRGGTDEQYF
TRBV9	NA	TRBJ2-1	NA	TGTGCCAGCAGCCCCACCGGGGCCCCCTCCTACAATGAGCAGTTCTTC	CASSPTGAPSYNEQFF
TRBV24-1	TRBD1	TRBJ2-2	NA	TGTGCCACCAGTGAAGTTTTGAGGACAGGGGATAATAACGGGGAGCTGTTTTTT	CATSEVLRTGDNNGELFF
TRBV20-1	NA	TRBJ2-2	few	TGCAGTGCTAGGGGGGACATTAACACCGGGGAGCTGTTTTTT	CSARGDINTGELFF